The sequence of this TCR beta chain was determined in a study of graft-versus-host responses after intestinal transplantation. The wider study: Recipients were all induced with anti-thymocyte globulin, then given tacrolimus and steroids for about three years.

Study-wide results and caveats: In patients with graft-donor T cell macrochimerism, allograft graft-versus-host to host-versus-graft clonal ratios were high. Early post-transplant falls in HvG clones accompanied the peak levels of circulating GvH clones. GvH clones surfaced in recipient marrow, some emerging earlier in ileum or blood.

Here immunoSEQ multiplex PCR was the method, and the copy in TCRdb shows in-frame clones only, minus some. The sample holds around 97,000 clones, approximately 94% seen once. As to this clone: Its antigen is still unknown.

Trimming stripped 0 bases from V and 8 bases from J, with 17 bases between. Per germline, CDR1 SGHDT and CDR2 YYEEEE. The CDR3 covers 15 residues. This clonotype was obtained from a human donor who received an intestinal transplant. This chain joins TRBV5-6 and TRBJ1-2; no definite D call. This specimen was unstimulated CD8+ T cells sorted from spleen or lymph node cells, taken before intestinal transplant. This chain's CDR3 is CASSLGPLSGEGYTF. CDR3 DNA sequence: TGTGCCAGCAGCTTGGGCCCCCTCAGTGGGGAAGGCTACACCTTC.